This record concerns one T cell receptor beta chain sequence. Its antigen is unknown. CD4+ cells and CD8+ cells were each obtained through positive magnetic bead selection, and their purity was assessed by flow cytometry. Original processing notes: The authors compared patient CD8+ clones larger than 1% against published virus-specific TCRB sequences. Only a few of these clones matched. Sequencing used immunoSEQ multiplex PCR; TCRdb keeps in-frame clones, though not all of them. The V and J calls and clone size are taken from that table; D and trimming were inferred from the DNA. The data show 3,500 to 5,000 clones, with approximately 93% seen just once and about 7.5% held by the top ten. This specimen belongs to a study of somatic mutations in cytotoxic T cells in rheumatoid arthritis. The study's findings and limits: An age-related increase in CD8+ clonality was seen in rheumatoid arthritis patients but not in healthy controls.

Sequences were obtained from CD8+ T cells sorted from blood. This clonotype was obtained from a woman aged 55-75 years with rheumatoid arthritis.

CDR3 residues: CASSDGTLNSPLHF. The DNA of the CDR3 is TGTGCCAGCAGCGACGGGACTCTGAATTCACCCCTCCACTTT. The rearrangement links TRBV27 to TRBJ1-6; perhaps TRBD1 as D (5 bases). CDR1 is MNHEY, CDR2 SMNVEV, per germline (reference sequence). Trimming stripped 6 bases from V and 7 bases from J, with 13 bases between. CDR3 length: 14 residues.